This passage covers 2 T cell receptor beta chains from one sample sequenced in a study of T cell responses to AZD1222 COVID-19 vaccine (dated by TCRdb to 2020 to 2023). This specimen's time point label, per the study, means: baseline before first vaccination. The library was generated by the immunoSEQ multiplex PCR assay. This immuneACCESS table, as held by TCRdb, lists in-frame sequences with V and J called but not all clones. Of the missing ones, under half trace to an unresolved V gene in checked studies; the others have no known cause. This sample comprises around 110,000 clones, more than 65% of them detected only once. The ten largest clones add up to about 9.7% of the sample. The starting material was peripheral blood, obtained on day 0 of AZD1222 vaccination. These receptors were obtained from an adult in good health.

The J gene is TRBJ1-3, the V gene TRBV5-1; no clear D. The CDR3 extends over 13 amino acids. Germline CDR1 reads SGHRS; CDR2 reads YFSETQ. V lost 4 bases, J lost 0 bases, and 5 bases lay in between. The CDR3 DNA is TGCGCCAGCAGCAGAGGCTCTGGAAACACCATATATTTT. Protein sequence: CASSRGSGNTIYF.

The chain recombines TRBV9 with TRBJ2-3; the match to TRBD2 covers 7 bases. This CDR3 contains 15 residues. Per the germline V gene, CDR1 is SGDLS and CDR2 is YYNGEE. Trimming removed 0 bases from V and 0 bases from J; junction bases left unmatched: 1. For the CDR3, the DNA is TGTGCCAGCAGCGTAGTTAGCGGGAGCACAGATACGCAGTATTTT. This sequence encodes CASSVVSGSTDTQYF.